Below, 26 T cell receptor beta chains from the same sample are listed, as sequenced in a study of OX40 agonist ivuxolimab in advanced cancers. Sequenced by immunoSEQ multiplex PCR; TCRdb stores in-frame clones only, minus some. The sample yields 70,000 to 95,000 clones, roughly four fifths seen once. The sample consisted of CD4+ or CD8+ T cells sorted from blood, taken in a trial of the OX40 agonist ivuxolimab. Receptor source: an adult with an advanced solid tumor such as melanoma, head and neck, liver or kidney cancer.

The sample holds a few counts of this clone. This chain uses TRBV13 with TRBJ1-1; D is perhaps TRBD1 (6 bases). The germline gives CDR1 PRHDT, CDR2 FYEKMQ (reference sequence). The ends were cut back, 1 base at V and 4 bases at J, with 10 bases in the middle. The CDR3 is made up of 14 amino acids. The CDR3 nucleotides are TGTGCCAGCAGCTTAGTTCCAGGGGTCACTGAAGCTTTCTTT. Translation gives CASSLVPGVTEAFF.

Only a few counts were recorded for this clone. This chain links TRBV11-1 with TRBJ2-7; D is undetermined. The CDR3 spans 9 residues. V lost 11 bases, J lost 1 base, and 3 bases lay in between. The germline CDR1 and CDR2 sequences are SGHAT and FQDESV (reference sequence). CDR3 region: CAGSYEQYF. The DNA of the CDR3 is TGTGCCGGTTCCTACGAGCAGTACTTC. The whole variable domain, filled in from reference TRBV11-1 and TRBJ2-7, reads EAEVAQSPRYKITEKSQAVAFWCDPISGHATLYWYRQILGQGPELLVQFQDESVVDDSQLPKDRFSAERLKGVDSTLKIQPAELGDSAMYLCAGSYEQYFGPGTRLTVT.

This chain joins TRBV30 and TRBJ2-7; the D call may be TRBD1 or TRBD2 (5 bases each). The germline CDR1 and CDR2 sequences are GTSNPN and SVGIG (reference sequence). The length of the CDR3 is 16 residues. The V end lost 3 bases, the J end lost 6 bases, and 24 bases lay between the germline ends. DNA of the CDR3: TGTGCCTGGAGGACCCGAGGGACCATCTTGGGGAGCGAGCAGTACTTC. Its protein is CAWRTRGTILGSEQYF.

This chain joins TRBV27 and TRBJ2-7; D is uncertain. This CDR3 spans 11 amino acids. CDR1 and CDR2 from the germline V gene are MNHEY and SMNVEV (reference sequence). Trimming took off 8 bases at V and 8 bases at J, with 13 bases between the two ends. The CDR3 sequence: CASQTPLKQYF. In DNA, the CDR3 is TGTGCCAGCCAAACCCCTCTAAAGCAGTACTTC.

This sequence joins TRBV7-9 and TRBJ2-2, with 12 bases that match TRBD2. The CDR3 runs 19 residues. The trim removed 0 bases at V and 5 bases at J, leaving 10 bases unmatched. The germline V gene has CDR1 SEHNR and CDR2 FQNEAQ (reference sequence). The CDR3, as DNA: TGTGCCAGCAGCTTAGCATATCCGGGACTAGCGGGTGATACCGGGGAGCTGTTTTTT. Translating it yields CASSLAYPGLAGDTGELFF.

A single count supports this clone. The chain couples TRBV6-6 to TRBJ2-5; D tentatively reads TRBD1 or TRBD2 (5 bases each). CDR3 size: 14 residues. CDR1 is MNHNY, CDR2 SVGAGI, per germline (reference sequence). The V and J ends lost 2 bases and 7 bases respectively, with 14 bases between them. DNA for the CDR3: TGTGCCAGCAGTTACGACGGGACCAGTGGGACCCAGTACTTC. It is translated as CASSYDGTSGTQYF.

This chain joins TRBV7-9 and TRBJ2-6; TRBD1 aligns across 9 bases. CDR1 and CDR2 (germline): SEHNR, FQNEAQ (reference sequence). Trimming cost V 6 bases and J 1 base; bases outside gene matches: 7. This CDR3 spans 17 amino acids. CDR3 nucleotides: TGTGCCAGCAGAGGTGGGACAGGGTCATCTGGGGCCAACGTCCTGACTTTC. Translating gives CASRGGTGSSGANVLTF.

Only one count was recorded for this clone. The CDR3 is CASSPPYEKLFF. The CDR3 DNA reads as TGTGCCAGCTCACCACCGTATGAAAAACTGTTTTTT. The chain uses TRBV18 and TRBJ1-4; unclear D gene. CDR1 is KGHSH and CDR2 is LQKENI in the germline V gene. V was trimmed by 0 bases and J by 6 bases, leaving 2 bases between them. The CDR3 is 12 residues long. Looking up the rest from reference TRBV18 and TRBJ1-4 gives the full variable domain: NAGVMQNPRHLVRRRGQEARLRCSPMKGHSHVYWYRQLPEEGLKFMVYLQKENIIDESGMPKERFSAEFPKEGPSILRIQQVVRGDSAAYFCASSPPYEKLFFGSGTQLSVL.

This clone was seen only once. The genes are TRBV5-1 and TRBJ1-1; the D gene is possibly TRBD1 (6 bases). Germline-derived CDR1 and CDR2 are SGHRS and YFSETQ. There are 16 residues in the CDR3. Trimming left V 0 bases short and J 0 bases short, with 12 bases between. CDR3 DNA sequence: TGCGCCAGCAGCTTGGGGTGGACAGCCATGAACACTGAAGCTTTCTTT. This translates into CASSLGWTAMNTEAFF.

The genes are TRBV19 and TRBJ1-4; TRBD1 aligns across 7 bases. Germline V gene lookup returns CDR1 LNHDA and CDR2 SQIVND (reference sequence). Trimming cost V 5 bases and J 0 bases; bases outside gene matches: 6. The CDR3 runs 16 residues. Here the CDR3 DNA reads TGTGCCAGTAGTGATGGACAGGCCCCAACTAATGAAAAACTGTTTTTT. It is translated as CASSDGQAPTNEKLFF.

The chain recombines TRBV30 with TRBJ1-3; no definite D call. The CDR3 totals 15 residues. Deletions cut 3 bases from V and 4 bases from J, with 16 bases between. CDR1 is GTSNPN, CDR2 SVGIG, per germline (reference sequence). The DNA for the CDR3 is TGTGCCTGGAGCCGGACGGAGCGAACGGGAAACACCATATATTTT. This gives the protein CAWSRTERTGNTIYF.

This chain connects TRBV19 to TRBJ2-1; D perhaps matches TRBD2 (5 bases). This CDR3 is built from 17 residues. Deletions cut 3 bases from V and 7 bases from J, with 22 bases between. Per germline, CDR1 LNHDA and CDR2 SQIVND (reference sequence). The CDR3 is CASSMDGEVKPANEQFF. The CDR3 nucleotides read TGTGCCAGTAGTATGGACGGGGAAGTGAAACCGGCGAATGAGCAGTTCTTC.

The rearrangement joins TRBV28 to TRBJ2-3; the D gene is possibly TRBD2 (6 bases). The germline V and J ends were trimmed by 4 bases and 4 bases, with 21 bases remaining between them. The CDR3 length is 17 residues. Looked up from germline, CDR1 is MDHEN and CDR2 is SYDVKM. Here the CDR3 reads CASSSNSGVRRSDTQYF. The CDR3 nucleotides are TGTGCCAGCAGTTCCAACTCGGGAGTCCGGCGCTCAGATACGCAGTATTTT.

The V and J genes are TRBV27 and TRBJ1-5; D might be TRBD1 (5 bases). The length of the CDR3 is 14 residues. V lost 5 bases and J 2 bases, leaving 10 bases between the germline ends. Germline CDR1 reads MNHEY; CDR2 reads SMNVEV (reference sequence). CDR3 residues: CASSQAGGNQPQHF. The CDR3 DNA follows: TGTGCCAGCAGTCAAGCGGGGGGCAATCAGCCCCAGCATTTT.

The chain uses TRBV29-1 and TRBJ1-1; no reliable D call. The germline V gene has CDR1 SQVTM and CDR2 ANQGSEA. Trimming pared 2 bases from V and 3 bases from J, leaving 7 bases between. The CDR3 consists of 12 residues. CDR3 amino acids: CSVETEYTEAFF. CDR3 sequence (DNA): TGCAGCGTTGAAACAGAGTACACTGAAGCTTTCTTT.

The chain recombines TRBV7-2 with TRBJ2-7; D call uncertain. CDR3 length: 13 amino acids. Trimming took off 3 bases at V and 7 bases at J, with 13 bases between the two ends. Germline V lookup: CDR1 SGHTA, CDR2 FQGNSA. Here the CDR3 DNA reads TGTGCCAGCAGCTTTGATTATCGGTTGGAGCAGTACTTC. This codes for CASSFDYRLEQYF.

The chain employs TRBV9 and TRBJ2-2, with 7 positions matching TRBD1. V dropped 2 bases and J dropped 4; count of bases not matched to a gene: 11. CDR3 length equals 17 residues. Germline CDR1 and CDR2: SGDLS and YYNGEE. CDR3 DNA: TGTGCCAGCAGCGTTTCCCGGACAGGTTATGTCACCGGGGAGCTGTTTTTT. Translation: CASSVSRTGYVTGELFF.

This chain's CDR3 is CASSLGRGEEQYV. In DNA form, the CDR3 reads TGTGCCAGCAGCTTAGGAAGGGGTGAAGAGCAGTACGTC. V gene TRBV7-8 combines with J gene TRBJ2-7; tentative D call: TRBD1 (5 bases). Germline V lookup: CDR1 SGHVS, CDR2 FQNEAQ. The CDR3 extends over 13 amino acids. Trimming removed 1 base at V and 7 bases at J, with 11 bases between.

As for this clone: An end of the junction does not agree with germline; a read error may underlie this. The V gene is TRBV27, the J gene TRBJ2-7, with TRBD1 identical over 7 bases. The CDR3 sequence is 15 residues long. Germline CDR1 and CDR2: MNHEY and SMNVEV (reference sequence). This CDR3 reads CASSLSVGQARQGHF. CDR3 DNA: TGTGCCAGCAGTTTATCGGTCGGACAGGCCCGGCAGGGCCACTTC.

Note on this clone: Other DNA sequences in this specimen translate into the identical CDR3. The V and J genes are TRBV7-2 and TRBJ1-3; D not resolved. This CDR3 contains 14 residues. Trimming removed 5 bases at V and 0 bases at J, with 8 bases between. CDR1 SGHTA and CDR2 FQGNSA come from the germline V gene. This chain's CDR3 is CASSPTSSGNTIYF. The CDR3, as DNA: TGTGCCAGCAGCCCGACGAGCTCTGGAAACACCATATATTTT.

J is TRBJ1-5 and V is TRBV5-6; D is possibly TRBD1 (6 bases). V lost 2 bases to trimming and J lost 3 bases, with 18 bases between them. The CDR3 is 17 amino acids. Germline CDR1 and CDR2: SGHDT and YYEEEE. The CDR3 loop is CASSFYDRHALNQPQHF. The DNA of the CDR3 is TGTGCCAGCAGCTTCTACGACAGGCATGCTCTCAATCAGCCCCAGCATTTT.

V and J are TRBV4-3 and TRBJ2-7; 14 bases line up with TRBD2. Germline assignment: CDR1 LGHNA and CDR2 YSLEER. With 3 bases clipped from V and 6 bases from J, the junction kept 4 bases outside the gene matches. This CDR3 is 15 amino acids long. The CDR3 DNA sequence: TGCGCCAGCAGCCAGGGGACTAGCGGGAGTTCCGAGCAGTACTTC. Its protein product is CASSQGTSGSSEQYF.

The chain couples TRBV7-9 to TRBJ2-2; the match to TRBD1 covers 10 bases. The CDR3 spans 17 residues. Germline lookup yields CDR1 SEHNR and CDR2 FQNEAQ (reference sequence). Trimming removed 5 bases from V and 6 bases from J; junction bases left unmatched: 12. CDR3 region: CASSPGWGDRGAGELFF. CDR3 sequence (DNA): TGTGCCAGCAGCCCCGGGTGGGGGGACAGGGGCGCCGGGGAGCTGTTTTTT. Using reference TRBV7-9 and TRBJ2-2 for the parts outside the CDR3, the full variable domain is DTGVSQNPRHKITKRGQNVTFRCDPISEHNRLYWYRQTLGQGPEFLTYFQNEAQLEKSRLLSDRFSAERPKGSFSTLEIQRTEQGDSAMYLCASSPGWGDRGAGELFFGEGSRLTVL.

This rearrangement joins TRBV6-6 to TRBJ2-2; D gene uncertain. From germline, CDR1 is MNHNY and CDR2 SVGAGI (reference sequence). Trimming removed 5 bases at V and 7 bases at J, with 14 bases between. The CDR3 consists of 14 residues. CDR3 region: CASSNDGSSGELFF. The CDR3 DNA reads TGTGCCAGCAGTAACGACGGTAGTAGCGGGGAGCTGTTTTTT.

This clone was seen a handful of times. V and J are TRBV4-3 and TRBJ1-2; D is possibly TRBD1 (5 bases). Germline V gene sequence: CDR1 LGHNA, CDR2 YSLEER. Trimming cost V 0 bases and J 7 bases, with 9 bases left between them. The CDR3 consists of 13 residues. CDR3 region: CASSQDVQGGYTF. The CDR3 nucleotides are TGCGCCAGCAGCCAAGATGTCCAGGGTGGCTACACCTTC.

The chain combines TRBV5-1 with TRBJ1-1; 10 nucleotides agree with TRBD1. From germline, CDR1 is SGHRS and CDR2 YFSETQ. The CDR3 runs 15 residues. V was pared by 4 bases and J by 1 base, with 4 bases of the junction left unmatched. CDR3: CASSARQGANTEAFF. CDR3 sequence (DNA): TGCGCCAGCAGCGCCCGACAGGGGGCGAACACTGAAGCTTTCTTT.